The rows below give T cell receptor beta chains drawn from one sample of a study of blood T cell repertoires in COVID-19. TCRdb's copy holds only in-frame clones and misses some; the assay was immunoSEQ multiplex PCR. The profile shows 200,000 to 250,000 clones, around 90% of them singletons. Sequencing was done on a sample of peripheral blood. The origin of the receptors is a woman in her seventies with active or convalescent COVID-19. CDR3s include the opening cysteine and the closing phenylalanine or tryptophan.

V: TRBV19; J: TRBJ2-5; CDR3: CASSTGQETQYF
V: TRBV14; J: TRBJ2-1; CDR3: CASSHRRVLIRDEQFF
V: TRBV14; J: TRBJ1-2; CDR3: CASSPTTGGYYGYTF
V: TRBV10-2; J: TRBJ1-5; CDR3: CASSEAGNQPQHF
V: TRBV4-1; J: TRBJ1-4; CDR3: CASSHAGTGGLKLFF
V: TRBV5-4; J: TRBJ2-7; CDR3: CASSSPRRDEQYF
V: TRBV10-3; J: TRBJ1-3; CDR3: CAISDPGVAGNTIYF
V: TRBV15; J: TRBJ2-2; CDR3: CATSQRTGPAGELFF
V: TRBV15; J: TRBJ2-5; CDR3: CATSRDSSRETQYF
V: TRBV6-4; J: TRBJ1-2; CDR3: CASSAGQGLSYTF
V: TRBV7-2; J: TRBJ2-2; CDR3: CASSFVAENTGELFF
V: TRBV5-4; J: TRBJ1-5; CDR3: CASSPGGVEQGNQPQHF
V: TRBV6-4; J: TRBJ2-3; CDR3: CASSETGLAGAGDTQYF
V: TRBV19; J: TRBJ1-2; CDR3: CATRDRLVYGYTF
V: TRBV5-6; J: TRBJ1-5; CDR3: CASSRFTGVSNQPQHF
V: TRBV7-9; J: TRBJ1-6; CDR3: CASSLAWREPLHF
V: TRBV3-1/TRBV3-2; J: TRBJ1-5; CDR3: CASSLDVGQPQHF
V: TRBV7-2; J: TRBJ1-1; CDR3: CASSSTGVRTEAFF
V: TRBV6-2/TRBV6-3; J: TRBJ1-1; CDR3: CASSYPMGEGMNTEAFF
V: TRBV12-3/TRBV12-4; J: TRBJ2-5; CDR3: CASASQATQYF
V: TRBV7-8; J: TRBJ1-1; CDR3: CASSLGPGNPEAFF
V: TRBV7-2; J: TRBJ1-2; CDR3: CASSLGGSYGYTF
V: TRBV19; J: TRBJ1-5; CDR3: CATSTAGSYQPQHF